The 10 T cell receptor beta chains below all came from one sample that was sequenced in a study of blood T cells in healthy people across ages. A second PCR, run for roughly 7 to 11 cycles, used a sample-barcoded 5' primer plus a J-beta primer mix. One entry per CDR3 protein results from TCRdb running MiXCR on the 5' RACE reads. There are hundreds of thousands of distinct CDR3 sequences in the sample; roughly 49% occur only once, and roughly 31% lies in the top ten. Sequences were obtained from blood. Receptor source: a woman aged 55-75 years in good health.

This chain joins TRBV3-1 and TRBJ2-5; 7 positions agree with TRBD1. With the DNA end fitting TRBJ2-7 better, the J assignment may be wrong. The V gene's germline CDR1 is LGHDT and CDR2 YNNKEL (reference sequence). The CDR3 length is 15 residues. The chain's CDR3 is CASSPQGQCYYEQYF. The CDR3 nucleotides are TGTGCCAGCAGCCCTCAGGGACAGTGCTACTACGAGCAGTACTTC.

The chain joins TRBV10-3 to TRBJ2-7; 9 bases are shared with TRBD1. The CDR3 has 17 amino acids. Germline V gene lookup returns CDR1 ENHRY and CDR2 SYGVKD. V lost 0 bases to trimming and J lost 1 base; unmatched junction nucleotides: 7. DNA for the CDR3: TGTGCCATCAGTGAGTCGATACTGGACAGGGGATCCTACGAGCAGTACTTC. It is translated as CAISESILDRGSYEQYF.

The DNA of the CDR3 is TGCAGCGTCGCCCTGGGACCGGACTATGGCTACACCTTC. This gives the protein CSVALGPDYGYTF. V usage is TRBV29-1 and J usage is TRBJ1-2; perhaps TRBD1 as D (5 bases). This CDR3 is built from 13 residues. Per germline, CDR1 SQVTM and CDR2 ANQGSEA. Trimming stripped 6 bases from V and 3 bases from J, with 14 bases between.

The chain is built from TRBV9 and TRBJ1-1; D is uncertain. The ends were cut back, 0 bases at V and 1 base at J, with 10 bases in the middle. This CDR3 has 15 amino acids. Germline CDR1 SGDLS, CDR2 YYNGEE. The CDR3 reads CASSVVSDWNTEAFF. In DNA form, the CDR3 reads TGTGCCAGCAGCGTAGTTTCAGACTGGAACACTGAAGCTTTCTTT.

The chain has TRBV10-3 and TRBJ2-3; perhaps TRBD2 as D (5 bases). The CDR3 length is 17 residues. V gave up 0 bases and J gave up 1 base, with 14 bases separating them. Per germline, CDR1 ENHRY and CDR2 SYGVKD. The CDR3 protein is CAISESSKAVGTDTQYF. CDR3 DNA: TGTGCCATCAGTGAGTCGTCGAAAGCGGTTGGCACAGATACGCAGTATTTT.

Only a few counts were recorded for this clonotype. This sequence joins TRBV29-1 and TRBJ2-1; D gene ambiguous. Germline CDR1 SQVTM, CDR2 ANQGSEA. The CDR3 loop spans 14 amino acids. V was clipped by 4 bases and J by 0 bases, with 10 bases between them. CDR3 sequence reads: CSVGADFSYNEQFF. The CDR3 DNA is TGCAGCGTTGGCGCGGATTTCTCCTACAATGAGCAGTTCTTC.

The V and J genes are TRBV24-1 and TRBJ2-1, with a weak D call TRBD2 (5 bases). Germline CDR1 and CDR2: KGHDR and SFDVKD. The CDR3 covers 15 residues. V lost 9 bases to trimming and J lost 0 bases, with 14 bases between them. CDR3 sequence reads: CATGGGKGSYNEQFF. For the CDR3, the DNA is TGTGCCACCGGAGGCGGCAAGGGCTCCTACAATGAGCAGTTCTTC.

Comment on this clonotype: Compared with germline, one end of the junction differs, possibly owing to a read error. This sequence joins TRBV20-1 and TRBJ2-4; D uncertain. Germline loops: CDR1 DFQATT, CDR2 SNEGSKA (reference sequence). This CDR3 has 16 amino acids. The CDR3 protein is CSARGRGQVAKNTQYF. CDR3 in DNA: TGCAGTGCTAGAGGAAGAGGTCAGGTAGCCAAAAACACTCAGTACTTC.

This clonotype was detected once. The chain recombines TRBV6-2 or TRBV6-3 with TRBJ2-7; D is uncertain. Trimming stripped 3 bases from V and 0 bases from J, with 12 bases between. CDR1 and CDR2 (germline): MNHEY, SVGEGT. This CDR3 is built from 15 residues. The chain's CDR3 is CASSYRRLPSYEQYF. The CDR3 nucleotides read TGTGCCAGCAGTTATAGGCGCTTGCCCTCCTACGAGCAGTACTTC.

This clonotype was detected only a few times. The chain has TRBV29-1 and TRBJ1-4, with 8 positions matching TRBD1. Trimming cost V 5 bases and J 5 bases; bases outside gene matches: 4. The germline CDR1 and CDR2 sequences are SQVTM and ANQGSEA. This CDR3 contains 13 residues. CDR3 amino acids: CSVSDRGNEKLFF. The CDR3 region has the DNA TGCAGCGTTTCAGACAGGGGAAATGAAAAACTGTTTTTT.